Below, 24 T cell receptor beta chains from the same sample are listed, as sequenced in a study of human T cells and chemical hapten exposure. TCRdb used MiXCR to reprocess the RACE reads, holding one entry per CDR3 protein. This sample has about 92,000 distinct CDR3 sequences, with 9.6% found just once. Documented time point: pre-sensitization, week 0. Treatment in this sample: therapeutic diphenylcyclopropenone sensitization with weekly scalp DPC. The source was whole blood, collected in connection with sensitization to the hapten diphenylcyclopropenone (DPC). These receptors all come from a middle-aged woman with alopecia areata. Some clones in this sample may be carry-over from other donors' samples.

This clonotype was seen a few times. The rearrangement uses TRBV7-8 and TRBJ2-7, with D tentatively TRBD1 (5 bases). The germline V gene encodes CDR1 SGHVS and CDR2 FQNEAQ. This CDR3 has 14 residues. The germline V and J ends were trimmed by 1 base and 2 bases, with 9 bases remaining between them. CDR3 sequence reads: CASSLDPRAYEQYF. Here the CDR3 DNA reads TGTGCCAGCAGCTTAGACCCCAGGGCCTACGAGCAGTACTTC.

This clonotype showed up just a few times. This CDR3 is CAWSEGGRYEQYF. The CDR3 bases are TGTGCCTGGAGTGAGGGGGGGAGGTACGAGCAGTACTTC. This chain connects TRBV30 to TRBJ2-7; possible D gene TRBD2, 7 bases. Germline loops: CDR1 GTSNPN, CDR2 SVGIG (reference sequence). The CDR3 length is 13 residues. Trimming cost V 1 base and J 4 bases, with 11 bases left between them.

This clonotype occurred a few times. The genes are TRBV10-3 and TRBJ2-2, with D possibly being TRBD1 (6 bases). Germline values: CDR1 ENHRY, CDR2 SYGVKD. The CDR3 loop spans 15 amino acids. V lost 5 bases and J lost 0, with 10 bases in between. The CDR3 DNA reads TGTGCCATCAGTTGGACAGACGCGAACACCGGGGAGCTGTTTTTT. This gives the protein CAISWTDANTGELFF.

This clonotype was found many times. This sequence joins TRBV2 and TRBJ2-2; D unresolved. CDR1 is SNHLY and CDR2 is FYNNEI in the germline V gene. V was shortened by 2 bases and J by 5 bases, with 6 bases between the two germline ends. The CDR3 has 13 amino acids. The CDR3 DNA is TGTGCCAGCAGTGAATTGGAGACCGGGGAGCTGTTTTTT. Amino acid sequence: CASSELETGELFF. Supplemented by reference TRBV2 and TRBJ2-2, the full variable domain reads EPEVTQTPSHQVTQMGQEVILRCVPISNHLYFYWYRQILGQKVEFLVSFYNNEISEKSEIFDDQFSVERPDGSNFTLKIRSTKLEDSAMYFCASSELETGELFFGEGSRLTVL.

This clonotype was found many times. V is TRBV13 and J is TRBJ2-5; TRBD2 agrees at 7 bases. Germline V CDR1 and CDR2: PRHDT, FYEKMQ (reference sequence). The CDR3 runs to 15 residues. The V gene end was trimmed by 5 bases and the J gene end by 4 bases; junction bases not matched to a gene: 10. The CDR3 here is CASSQTLTSLETQYF. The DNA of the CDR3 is TGTGCCAGCAGCCAGACCTTGACTAGCCTAGAGACCCAGTACTTC.

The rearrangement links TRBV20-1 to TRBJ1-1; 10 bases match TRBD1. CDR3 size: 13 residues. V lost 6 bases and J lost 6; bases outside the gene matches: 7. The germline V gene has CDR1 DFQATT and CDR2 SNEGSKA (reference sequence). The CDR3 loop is CSAGTGVGSEAFF. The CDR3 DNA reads TGCAGTGCCGGGACAGGGGTGGGCTCTGAAGCTTTCTTT.

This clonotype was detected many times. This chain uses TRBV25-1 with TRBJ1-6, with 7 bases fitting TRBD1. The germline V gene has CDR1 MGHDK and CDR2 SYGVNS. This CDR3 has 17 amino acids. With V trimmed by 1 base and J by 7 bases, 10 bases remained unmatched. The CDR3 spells CASSESGQTGSNSPLHF. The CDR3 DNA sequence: TGTGCCAGCAGTGAATCGGGTCAGACAGGGTCAAATTCACCCCTCCACTTT.

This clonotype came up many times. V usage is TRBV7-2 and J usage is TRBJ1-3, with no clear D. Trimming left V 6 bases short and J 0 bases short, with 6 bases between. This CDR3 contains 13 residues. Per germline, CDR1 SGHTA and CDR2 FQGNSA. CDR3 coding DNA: TGTGCCAGCAGGCTTTTCTCTGGAAACACCATATATTTT. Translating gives CASRLFSGNTIYF.

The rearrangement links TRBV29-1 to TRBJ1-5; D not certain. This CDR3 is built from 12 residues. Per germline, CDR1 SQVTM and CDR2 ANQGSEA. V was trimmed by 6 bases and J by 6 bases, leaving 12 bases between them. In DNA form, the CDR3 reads TGCAGCGTCAGTCGAGAGGGTCAGCCCCAGCATTTT. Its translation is CSVSREGQPQHF.

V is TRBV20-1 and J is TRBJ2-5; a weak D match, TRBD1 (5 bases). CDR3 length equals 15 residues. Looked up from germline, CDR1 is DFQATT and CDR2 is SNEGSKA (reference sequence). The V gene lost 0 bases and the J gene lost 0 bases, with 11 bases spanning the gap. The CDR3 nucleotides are TGCAGTGCTAGAGATCCGTGGGGCTACCAAGAGACCCAGTACTTC. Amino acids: CSARDPWGYQETQYF.

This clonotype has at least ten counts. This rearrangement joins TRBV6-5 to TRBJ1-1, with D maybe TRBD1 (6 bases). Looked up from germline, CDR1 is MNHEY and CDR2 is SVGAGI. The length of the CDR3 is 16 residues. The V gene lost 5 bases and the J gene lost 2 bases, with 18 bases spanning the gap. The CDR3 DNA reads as TGTGCCAGCAGTGTCCTAGGGGGGGTCGCAAACACTGAAGCTTTCTTT. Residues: CASSVLGGVANTEAFF.

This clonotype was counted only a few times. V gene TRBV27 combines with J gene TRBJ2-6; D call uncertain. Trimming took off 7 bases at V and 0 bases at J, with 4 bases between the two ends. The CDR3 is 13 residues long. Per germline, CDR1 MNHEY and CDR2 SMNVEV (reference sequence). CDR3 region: CASTFSGANVLTF. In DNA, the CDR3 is TGTGCCAGCACCTTCTCTGGGGCCAACGTCCTGACTTTC.

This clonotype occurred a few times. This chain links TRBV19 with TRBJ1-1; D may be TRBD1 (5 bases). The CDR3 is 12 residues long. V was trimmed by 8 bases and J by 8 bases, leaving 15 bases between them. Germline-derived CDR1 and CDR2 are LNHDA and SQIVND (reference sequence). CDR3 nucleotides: TGTGCCAGTCCCAGTAGTGGGGGAGAAGCTTTCTTT. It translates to CASPSSGGEAFF.

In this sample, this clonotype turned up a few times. The CDR3 DNA sequence: TGTGCCAGCAGCCCAGTGGGGGCAGGAAAGATCACCACAGATACGCAGTATTTT. Translated, it gives CASSPVGAGKITTDTQYF. This chain links TRBV11-2 with TRBJ2-3; TRBD1 might be the D (6 bases). This CDR3 is 18 amino acids long. The V end lost 5 bases, the J end lost 2 bases, and 23 bases lay between the germline ends. Germline assignment: CDR1 SGHAT and CDR2 FQNNGV.

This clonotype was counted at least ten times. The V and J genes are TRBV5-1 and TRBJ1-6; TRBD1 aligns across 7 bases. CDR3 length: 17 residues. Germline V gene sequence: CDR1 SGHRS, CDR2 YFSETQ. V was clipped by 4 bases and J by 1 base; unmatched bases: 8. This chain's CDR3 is CASSARQGGSYNSPLHF. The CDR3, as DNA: TGCGCCAGCAGCGCCAGACAGGGTGGTTCCTATAATTCACCCCTCCACTTT.

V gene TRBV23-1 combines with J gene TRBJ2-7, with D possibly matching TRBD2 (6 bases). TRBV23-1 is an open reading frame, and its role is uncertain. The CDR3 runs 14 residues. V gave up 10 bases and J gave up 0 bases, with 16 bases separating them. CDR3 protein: CATCRRENSYEQYF. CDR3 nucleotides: TGCGCCACCTGCAGGAGGGAAAACTCCTACGAGCAGTACTTC.

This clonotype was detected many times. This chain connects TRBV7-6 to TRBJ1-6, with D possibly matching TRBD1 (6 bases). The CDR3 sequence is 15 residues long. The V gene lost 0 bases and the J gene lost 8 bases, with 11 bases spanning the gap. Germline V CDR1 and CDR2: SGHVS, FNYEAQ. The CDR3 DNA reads TGTGCCAGCAGCTTAGCGCAGGGGTCCTATTCACCCCTCCACTTT. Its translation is CASSLAQGSYSPLHF.

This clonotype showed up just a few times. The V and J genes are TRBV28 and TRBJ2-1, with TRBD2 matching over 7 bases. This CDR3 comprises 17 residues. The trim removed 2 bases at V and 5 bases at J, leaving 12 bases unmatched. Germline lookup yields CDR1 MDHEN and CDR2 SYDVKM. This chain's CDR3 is CASSLPGPGGSHNEQFF. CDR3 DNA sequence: TGTGCCAGCAGTTTACCAGGGCCCGGGGGGTCGCACAATGAGCAGTTCTTC.

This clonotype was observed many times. In nucleotides, the CDR3 is TGTGCCAGCAGTTTATGGTACCGGGGGCGTAACAATCAGCCCCAGCATTTT. Translating gives CASSLWYRGRNNQPQHF. This chain links TRBV27 with TRBJ1-5, with D perhaps TRBD1 (6 bases). With 1 base removed from V and 3 bases from J, the gap between germline ends came to 16 bases. This CDR3 is built from 17 residues. The V gene's germline CDR1 is MNHEY and CDR2 SMNVEV (reference sequence).

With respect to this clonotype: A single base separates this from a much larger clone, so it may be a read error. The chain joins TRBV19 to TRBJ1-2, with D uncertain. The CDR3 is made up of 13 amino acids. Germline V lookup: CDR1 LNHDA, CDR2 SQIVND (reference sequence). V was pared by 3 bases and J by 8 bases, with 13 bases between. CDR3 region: CASSIHPKVGYTF. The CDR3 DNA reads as TGTGCCAGTAGTATCCACCCCAAAGTGGGCTACACCTTC.

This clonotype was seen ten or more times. The CDR3 DNA is TGTGCCAGTAGTATAGATCACATTTACGAGACCCAGTACTTC. As protein: CASSIDHIYETQYF. The chain links TRBV19 to TRBJ2-5; unclear D gene. V lost 0 bases and J lost 5, with 10 bases in between. The V gene's germline CDR1 is LNHDA and CDR2 SQIVND (reference sequence). The CDR3 is 14 amino acids.

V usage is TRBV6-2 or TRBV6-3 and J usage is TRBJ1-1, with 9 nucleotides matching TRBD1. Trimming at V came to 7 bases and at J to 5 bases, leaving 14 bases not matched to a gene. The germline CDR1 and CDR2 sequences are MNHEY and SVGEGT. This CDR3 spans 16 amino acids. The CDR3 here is CASIEPGQGFMTEAFF. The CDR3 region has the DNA TGTGCCAGCATTGAGCCGGGACAGGGTTTCATGACTGAAGCTTTCTTT.

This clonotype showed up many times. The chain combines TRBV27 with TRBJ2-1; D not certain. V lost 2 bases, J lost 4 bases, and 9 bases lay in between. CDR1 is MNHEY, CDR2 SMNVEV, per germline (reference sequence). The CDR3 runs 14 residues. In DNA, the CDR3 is TGTGCCAGCAGTTTACTGGGAACTTACAATGAGCAGTTCTTC. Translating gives CASSLLGTYNEQFF.

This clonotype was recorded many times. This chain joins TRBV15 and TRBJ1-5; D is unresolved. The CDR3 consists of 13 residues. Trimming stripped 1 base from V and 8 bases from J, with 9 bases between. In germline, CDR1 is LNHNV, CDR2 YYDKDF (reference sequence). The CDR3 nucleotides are TGTGCCACCAGCAGAGGATATAGTGAGCCCCAGCATTTT. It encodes CATSRGYSEPQHF.